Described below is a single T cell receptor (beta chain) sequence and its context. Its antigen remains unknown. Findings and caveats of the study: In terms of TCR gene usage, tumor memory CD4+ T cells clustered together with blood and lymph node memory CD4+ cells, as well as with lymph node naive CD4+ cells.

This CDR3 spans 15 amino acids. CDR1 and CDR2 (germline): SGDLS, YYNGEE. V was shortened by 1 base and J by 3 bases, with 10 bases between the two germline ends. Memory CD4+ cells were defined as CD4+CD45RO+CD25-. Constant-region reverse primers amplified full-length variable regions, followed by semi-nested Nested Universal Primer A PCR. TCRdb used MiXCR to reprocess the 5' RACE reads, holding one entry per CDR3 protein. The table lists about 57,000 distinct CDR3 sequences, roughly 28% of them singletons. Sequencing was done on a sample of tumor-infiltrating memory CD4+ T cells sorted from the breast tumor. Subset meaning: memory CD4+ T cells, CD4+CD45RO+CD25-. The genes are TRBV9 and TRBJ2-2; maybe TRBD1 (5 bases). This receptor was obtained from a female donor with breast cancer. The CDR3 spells CASSVSQGDTGELFF. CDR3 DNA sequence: TGTGCCAGCAGCGTATCCCAGGGTGACACCGGGGAGCTGTTTTTT.